This T cell receptor beta chain is from a study of cytomegalovirus exposure and HLA in healthy donors (dated by TCRdb to 2016 to 2017). Study-wide context: An earlier analysis of 587 of the donors reported 250 to 300 Gb of sequence data and 120 million or so unique TCR beta sequences from about 179 million T cells. Approximately 330 gigabases of sequencing data and roughly 81 million unique TCR sequences made up an early release that covered about 640 HLA-typed donors. Among the roughly 430 genotyped donors, around 79% belonged to the genetic ancestry cluster associated with self-reported Caucasian donors. The aim of the study was to test whether cataloging public T cell receptors could identify signatures of past pathogen exposure. The study used immunosequencing to profile the T cell repertoires of 600 to 850 subjects and linked those repertoires to cytomegalovirus serostatus. Along with the roughly 710-subject first cohort, a separate validation cohort of over a hundred different subjects was used. To predict cytomegalovirus infection status, the study combined high-throughput TCR immunosequencing, statistical association of individual TCRs with disease status, and machine learning. A later analysis re-examined previously published TCR beta repertoires from 500 to 700 donors and added high-resolution HLA genotyping to investigate patterns of TCR occurrence. Rather than using new phenotypic data, the later analysis identified candidate immune exposures from TCR beta sequences and from how often those sequences occurred across donors. An earlier analysis of 450 to 750 of the donors used high-throughput TCR beta sequencing to judge whether each TCR beta V gene segment behaved as functional or pseudogenic. Donor age, sex, ethnicity and CMV serostatus were collected together with the repertoire data. A later genetic analysis took genome-wide SNP genotypes for about three fifths of the 666 donors and used that subset as a discovery cohort. Every repertoire in the discovery cohort had been generated on one and the same sequencing platform. Both class I and class II loci were covered by HLA typing, at four-digit resolution. Typing coverage differed by locus: A, B, C, DRB1 and DQB1 were typed in roughly 620-630 donors, DQA1 in roughly 500, DPA1 in 606, and DPB1 in 400 to 490. Roughly 5 DR-DQ haplotypes were handled as single units for association and clustering because linkage in the cohort was strong. Among almost 400 genotyped donors of the cohort, an average of about 240,000 unique TCR beta nucleotide sequences were sequenced per donor, roughly 20% of them non-productive.

As encoded in the germline V gene, CDR1 is SGHVS while CDR2 is FQNEAQ. The CDR3, cysteine through phenylalanine, is 16 amino acids long. Just CDR3 DNA is preserved here, 48 bases in frame from base 1. Ends trimmed: V by 0 bases, J by 1 base; bases unmatched to a gene: 3. With respect to this clone: Its antigen remains unidentified. No much larger clonotype is one base removed from it; base qualities were not supplied.

General findings and caveats noted by the study authors: Sequencing depth was assumed to be roughly uniform across donors in the presence/absence analyses, though that assumption may not hold. A later genetic analysis associated a missense DCLRE1C variant with V-gene and J-gene trimming of TCR beta chains, and an independent cohort replicated the association. Broadly in line with IMGT annotations, most TCR beta V segments showed up in productive rearrangements about 87% or about 30% of the time in an earlier analysis of 450 to 750 of the donors. Immune exposure information for the cohort was limited to CMV serostatus. A further reported finding was that TCR beta sequences accurately predicted the HLA-A and HLA-B alleles for most subjects in the first cohort. A few of the identified cytomegalovirus-associated TCR beta chains were confirmed in vitro to be specific for cytomegalovirus antigens. In a later analysis, HLA-associated TCR beta chains showed more clonal expansion and lower generation probabilities than non-associated chains that were equally common. Some IMGT-functional V segments, including TRBV6-2 and TRBV6-3, could not be distinguished by the 87-base-pair reads and were therefore excluded. The earlier analysis of almost 600 of the donors excluded 15 to 20 rarely observed V segments, including chromosome 9 orphons, because counts were too low. According to a later analysis, most CMV-associated TCR beta chains appeared to be HLA-restricted, and the HLA associations seemed to be driven largely by CMV exposure. A later genetic analysis reported fewer N-insertions in productive TCRs among donors in an Asian-associated ancestry cluster than the roughly 620-donor mean. The study listed 150 to 200 TCR beta chains as associated with cytomegalovirus. In a later analysis, TCR association rates were found to vary across HLA loci, with the most associated TCRs seen for DRB1 alleles and the fewest for HLA-C alleles. Because some donors lacked HLA typing at each locus, the association tests relied only on the typed subset. Linkage disequilibrium might explain the correlated functional status among segregating V segments, but an unknown experimental factor could not be ruled out. When HLA alleles, especially DR and DQ, strongly co-occurred, attributing TCR associations to individual alleles was difficult. At a false discovery rate of 0.05, a later analysis linked under 20,000 TCR beta sequences to specific HLA alleles. The classifier was reported to diagnose cytomegalovirus status with high specificity and sensitivity in both the original cohort and the validation cohort. Most TCR sequences were seen in very few donors, while some public TCRs were found in many individuals. Only TCR beta chains were sequenced in this cohort, and the absence of alpha or paired-chain data limited detectable features. Several of the top co-occurrence clusters appeared to be linked to parvovirus B19, influenza, CMV and Epstein-Barr virus, according to a later analysis. A cluster of highly shared sequence variants was judged likely to represent a technical artifact of the sequencing pipeline. According to the authors, the approach could potentially be generalized to other disease states and immunological phenotypes.

Library construction relied on the immunoSEQ multiplex PCR assay. For the multiplex PCR, a mixture combining 60 forward primers for TCR Vbeta segments and 13 reverse primers for TCR Jbeta segments was used. The CDR3 region of rearranged TCR beta genes was amplified from genomic DNA by a multiplex PCR assay. Amplified TCR beta libraries were sequenced as 87-base-pair reads on the Illumina HiSeq System. The published analysis was carried out like this. A later analysis tallied roughly 78 million unique TCR beta chains across the approximately 670 repertoires, and about 12 million of those chains were shared by two or more donors. A nearest-neighbor algorithm error-corrected the raw reads and collapsed the reads into unique sequences, merging closely related sequences to remove PCR and sequencing errors. CDR3 sequences were aligned to IMGT reference sequences to assign V, D and J gene segments. For a sequence to be retained, a match of at least six nucleotides was required to both a V gene segment and a J gene segment. A rearrangement was called productive if the CDR3 had no stop codons and remained in frame with V and J, and every other rearrangement was called non-productive. CDR3 was defined by IMGT convention, running from the second conserved V-encoded cysteine to the conserved J-encoded phenylalanine. In an earlier analysis of more than 550 of the donors, sequences lacking an unambiguous match to a single V gene segment were excluded. An earlier analysis of several hundred of the donors classified V segments as functional when productive rearrangements were above 56.7% and as segregating when the standard deviation between donors was above 5%. A statistical classification framework was built for diagnosing cytomegalovirus status from the catalog of TCR beta chain sequences. V and J gene assignment, in a later analysis, came from comparing TCR nucleotide sequences with IMGT/GENE-DB human TR gene sequences. In a later analysis, CDR3 sequences and most-parsimonious VDJ recombination scenarios were assigned using the TCRdist pipeline. In a later analysis, each TCR beta chain was defined by its CDR3 amino acid sequence together with its V-gene family, and reads without a unique V-gene family were excluded. In a later analysis, 500 to 700 highly shared, low-generation-probability nucleotide sequences were removed to address suspected cross-contamination and a sequencing artifact. For each public chain, a later analysis derived a clonal expansion index from normalized ranks of inferred template counts within each repertoire. In a later analysis, generation probabilities were computed with a VDJ recombination model fitted to out-of-frame rearrangements, and the resulting probabilities were checked against IGoR. In a later analysis, TCR-TCR, TCR-HLA and TCR-CMV co-occurrence was scored with hypergeometric tests, and a repertoire-size bias correction was applied to TCR pairs. In a later analysis, false discovery rates were estimated by permuting HLA or CMV assignments 20 times. In a later analysis, co-occurring TCRs were grouped using DBSCAN, with TCRdist sequence similarity added in when clustering inside HLA-allele-positive subsets. For co-occurrence clustering, repertoires with fewer than 30,000 or more than 120,000 public chains were excluded, along with several repertoires with anomalous nucleotide sharing. TCRdb carries this immuneACCESS record with in-frame sequences only. Its versions omit some clonotypes, under half of them owing to an unresolved V gene in the studies checked, with the rest unexplained. D and trimming come from the DNA, and the V and J calls and clone size come from that table. A total of over 65,000 clones appear in this sample, roughly 75% of them only once. The ten largest clones add up to about 7.4% of the sample.

The cohort comprised some 680 healthy bone marrow donors. At the time of sampling, every cohort member was nominally healthy, though immune exposures that went unrecorded were likely present. The donor tested CMV seropositive and was one of the 289 seropositive cohort members. Every donor gave a peripheral blood sample, and the peripheral blood mononuclear cells from that sample were used for TCR beta sequencing. The Qiagen DNeasy Blood Extraction Kit was used to extract genomic DNA from the blood cell samples. The chain is made from TRBV7-8 and TRBJ2-4; TRBD1 matches 7 bases in the middle. This TCR was recovered from a woman in her twenties or thirties in good health and CMV-seropositive. Specimen: PBMCs. CDR3 region: CASSLAGQLAKNIQYF. The nucleotides read TGTGCCAGCAGCTTAGCGGGACAGCTTGCCAAAAACATTCAGTACTTC.